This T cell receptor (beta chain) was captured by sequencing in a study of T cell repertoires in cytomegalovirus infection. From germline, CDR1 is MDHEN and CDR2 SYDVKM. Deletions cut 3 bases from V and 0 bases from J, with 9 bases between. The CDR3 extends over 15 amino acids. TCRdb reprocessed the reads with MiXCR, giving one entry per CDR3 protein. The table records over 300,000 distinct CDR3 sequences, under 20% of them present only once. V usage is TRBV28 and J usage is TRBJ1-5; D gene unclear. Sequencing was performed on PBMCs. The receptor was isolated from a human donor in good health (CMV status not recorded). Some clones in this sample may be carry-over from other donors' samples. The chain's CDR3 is CASSFWGGSNQPQHF. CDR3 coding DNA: TGTGCCAGCAGTTTCTGGGGTGGTAGCAATCAGCCCCAGCATTTT.